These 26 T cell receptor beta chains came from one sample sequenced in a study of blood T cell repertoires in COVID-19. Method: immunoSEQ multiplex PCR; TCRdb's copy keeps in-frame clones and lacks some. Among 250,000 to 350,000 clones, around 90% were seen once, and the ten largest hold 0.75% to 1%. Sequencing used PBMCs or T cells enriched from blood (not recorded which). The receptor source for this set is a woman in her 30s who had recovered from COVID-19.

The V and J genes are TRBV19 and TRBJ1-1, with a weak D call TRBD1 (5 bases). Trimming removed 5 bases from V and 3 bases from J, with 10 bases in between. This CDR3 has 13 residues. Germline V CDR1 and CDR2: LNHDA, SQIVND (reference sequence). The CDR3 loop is CASSPGGYTEAFF. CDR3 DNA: TGTGCCAGTAGTCCCGGGGGATACACTGAAGCTTTCTTT.

CDR3 region: CSVGVGLGEKLFF. DNA for the CDR3: TGCAGCGTTGGGGTCGGGTTAGGTGAAAAACTGTTTTTT. The chain carries TRBV29-1 and TRBJ1-4; D unclear. V was shortened by 4 bases and J by 7 bases, with 13 bases between the two germline ends. Per the germline V gene, CDR1 is SQVTM and CDR2 is ANQGSEA. The CDR3 is 13 amino acids.

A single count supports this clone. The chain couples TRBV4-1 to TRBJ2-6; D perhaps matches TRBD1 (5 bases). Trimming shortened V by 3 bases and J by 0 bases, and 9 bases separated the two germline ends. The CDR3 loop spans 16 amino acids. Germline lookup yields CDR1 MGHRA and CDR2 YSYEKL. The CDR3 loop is CASSQPGPSGANVLTF. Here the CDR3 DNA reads TGCGCCAGCAGCCAGCCAGGGCCCTCTGGGGCCAACGTCCTGACTTTC.

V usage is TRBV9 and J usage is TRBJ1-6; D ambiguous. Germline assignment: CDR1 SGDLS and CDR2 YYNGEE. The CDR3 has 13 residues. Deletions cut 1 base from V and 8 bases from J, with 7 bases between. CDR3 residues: CASSVTSDSPLHF. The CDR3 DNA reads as TGTGCCAGCAGCGTAACAAGCGATTCACCCCTCCACTTT.

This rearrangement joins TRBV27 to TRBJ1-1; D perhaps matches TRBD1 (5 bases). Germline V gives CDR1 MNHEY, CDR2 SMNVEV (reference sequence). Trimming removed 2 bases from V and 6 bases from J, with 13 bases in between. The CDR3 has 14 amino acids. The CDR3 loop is CASSLVGGVSEAFF. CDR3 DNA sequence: TGTGCCAGCAGTTTAGTGGGAGGGGTCTCTGAAGCTTTCTTT.

The CDR3 loop reads CASSPIPQAGGGKLFF. CDR3 sequence (DNA): TGTGCCAGCAGTCCTATCCCACAGGCCGGGGGGGGAAAACTGTTTTTT. The V gene is TRBV27, the J gene TRBJ1-4, with D maybe TRBD1 (5 bases). V lost 5 bases and J 10 bases, leaving 23 bases between the germline ends. The CDR3 loop spans 16 amino acids. Germline CDR1 MNHEY, CDR2 SMNVEV (reference sequence). Complete variable domain (other parts from reference TRBV27 and TRBJ1-4): EAQVTQNPRYLITVTGKKLTVTCSQNMNHEYMSWYRQDPGLGLRQIYYSMNVEVTDKGDVPEGYKVSRKEKRNFPLILESPSPNQTSLYFCASSPIPQAGGGKLFFGSGTQLSVL.

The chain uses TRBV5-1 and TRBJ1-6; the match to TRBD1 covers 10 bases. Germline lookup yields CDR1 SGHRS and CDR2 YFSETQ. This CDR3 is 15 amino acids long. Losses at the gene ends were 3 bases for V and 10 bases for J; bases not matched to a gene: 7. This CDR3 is CASSSGQGVGSPLHF. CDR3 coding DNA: TGCGCCAGCAGCTCCGGACAGGGGGTTGGCTCACCCCTCCACTTT.

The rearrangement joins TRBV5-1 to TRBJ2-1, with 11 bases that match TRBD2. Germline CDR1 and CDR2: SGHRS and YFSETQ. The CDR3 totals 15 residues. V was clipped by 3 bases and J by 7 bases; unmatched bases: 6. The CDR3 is CASSYSGGAFNEQFF. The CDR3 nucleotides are TGCGCCAGCAGCTATAGCGGGGGGGCCTTTAATGAGCAGTTCTTC.

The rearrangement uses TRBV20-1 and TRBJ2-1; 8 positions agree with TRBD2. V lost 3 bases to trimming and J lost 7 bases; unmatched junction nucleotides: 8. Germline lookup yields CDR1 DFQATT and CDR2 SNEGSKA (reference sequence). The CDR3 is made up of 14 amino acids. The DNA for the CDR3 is TGCAGTGCTAGTCTTTCGGGGGGGCCGAATGAGCAGTTCTTC. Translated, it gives CSASLSGGPNEQFF.

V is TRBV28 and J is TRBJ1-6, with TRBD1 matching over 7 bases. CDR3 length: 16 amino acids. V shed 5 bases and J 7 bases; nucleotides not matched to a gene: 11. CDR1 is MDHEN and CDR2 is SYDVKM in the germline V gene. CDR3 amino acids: CASSPPQGVINSPLHF. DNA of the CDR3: TGTGCCAGCAGTCCCCCCCAGGGGGTGATCAATTCACCCCTCCACTTT.

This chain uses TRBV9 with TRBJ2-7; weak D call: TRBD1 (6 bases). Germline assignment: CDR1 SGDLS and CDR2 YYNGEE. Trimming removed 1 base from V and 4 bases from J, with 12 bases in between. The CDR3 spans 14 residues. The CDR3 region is CASSVSLTGYEQYF. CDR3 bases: TGTGCCAGCAGCGTATCCTTGACAGGTTACGAGCAGTACTTC.

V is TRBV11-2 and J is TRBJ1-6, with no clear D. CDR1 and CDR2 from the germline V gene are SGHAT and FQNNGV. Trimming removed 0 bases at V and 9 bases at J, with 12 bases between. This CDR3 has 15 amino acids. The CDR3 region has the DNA TGTGCCAGCAGCTTAGAACAGTATATTTTTTCACCCCTCCACTTT. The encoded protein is CASSLEQYIFSPLHF.

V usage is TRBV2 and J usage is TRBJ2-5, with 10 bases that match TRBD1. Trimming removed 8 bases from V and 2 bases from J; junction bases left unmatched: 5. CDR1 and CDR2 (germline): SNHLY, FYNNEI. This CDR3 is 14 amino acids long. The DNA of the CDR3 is TGTGCCAGCGGACAGGACAGGGGGCAAGAGACCCAGTACTTC. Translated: CASGQDRGQETQYF. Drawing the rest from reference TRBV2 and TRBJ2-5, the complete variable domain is EPEVTQTPSHQVTQMGQEVILRCVPISNHLYFYWYRQILGQKVEFLVSFYNNEISEKSEIFDDQFSVERPDGSNFTLKIRSTKLEDSAMYFCASGQDRGQETQYFGPGTRLLVL.

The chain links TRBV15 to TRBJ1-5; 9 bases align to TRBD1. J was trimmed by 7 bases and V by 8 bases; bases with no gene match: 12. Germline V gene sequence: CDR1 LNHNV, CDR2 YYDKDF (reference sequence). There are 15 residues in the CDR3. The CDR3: CATSRDRVFTQPQHF. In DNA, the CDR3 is TGTGCCACCTCCCGGGACAGGGTGTTTACGCAGCCCCAGCATTTT.

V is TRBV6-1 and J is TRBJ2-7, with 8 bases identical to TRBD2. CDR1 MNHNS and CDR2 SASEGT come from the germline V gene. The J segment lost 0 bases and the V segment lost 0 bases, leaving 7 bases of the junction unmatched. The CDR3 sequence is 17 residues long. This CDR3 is CASSEALWREVSYEQYF. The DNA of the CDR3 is TGTGCCAGCAGTGAAGCTCTATGGCGGGAGGTCTCCTACGAGCAGTACTTC.

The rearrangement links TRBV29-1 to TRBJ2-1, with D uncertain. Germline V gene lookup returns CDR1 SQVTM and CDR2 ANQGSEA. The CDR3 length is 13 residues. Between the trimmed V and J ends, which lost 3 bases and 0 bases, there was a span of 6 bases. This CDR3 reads CSVERSSYNEQFF. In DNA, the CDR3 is TGCAGCGTTGAGCGTTCCTCCTACAATGAGCAGTTCTTC.

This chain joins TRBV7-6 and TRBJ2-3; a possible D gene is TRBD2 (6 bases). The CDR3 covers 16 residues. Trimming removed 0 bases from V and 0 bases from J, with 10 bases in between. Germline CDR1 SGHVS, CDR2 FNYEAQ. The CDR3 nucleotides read TGTGCCAGCAGCTTAGCGACTAGGGTGAGCACAGATACGCAGTATTTT. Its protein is CASSLATRVSTDTQYF.

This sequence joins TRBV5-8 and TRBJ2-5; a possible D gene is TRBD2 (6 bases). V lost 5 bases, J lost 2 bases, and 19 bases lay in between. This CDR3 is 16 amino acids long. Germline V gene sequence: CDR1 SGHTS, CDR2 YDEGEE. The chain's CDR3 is CASSPPRGLFQETQYF. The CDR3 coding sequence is TGTGCCAGCAGTCCTCCGCGGGGACTTTTTCAAGAGACCCAGTACTTC.

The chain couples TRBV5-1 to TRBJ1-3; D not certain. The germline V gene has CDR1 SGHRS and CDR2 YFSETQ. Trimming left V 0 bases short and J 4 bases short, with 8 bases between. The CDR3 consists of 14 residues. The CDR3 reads CASSLESRGNTIYF. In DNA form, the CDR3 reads TGCGCCAGCAGCTTGGAATCCCGGGGAAACACCATATATTTT.

The CDR3: CANLGRGSYNEQFF. The CDR3 DNA reads TGTGCCAACCTAGGTAGGGGTTCCTACAATGAGCAGTTCTTC. The rearrangement links TRBV2 to TRBJ2-1; D may be TRBD1 (5 bases). Between the trimmed V and J ends, which lost 10 bases and 1 base, there was a span of 14 bases. The length of the CDR3 is 14 residues. CDR1 SNHLY and CDR2 FYNNEI come from the germline V gene.

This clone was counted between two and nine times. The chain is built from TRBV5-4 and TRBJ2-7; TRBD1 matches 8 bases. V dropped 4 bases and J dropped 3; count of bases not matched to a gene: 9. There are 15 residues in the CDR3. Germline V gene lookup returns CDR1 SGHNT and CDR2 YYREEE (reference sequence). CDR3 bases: TGTGCCAGCAGCATCCGGACAGGGATTCACTACGAGCAGTACTTC. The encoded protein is CASSIRTGIHYEQYF.

CDR3 nucleotides: TGTGCCAGCAGTATGGGGACTCCCGGAGCTTTCTTT. The encoded protein is CASSMGTPGAFF. This chain connects TRBV28 to TRBJ1-1; weak D call: TRBD1 (5 bases). The V gene lost 5 bases and the J gene lost 10 bases, with 14 bases spanning the gap. CDR1 is MDHEN, CDR2 SYDVKM, per germline. CDR3 length: 12 amino acids.

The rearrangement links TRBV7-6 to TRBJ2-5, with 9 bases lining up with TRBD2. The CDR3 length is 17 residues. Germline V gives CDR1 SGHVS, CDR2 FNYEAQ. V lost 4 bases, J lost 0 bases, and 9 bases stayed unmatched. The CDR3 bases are TGTGCCAGCAGCTCCCCGCGGGGGGGAGTGTACCAAGAGACCCAGTACTTC. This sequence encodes CASSSPRGGVYQETQYF.

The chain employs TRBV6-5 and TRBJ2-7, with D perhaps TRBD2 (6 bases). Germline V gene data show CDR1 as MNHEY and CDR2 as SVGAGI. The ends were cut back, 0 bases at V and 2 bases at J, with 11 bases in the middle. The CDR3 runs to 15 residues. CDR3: CASSYSRDFTYEQYF. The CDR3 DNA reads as TGTGCCAGCAGTTACTCAAGGGACTTCACCTACGAGCAGTACTTC.

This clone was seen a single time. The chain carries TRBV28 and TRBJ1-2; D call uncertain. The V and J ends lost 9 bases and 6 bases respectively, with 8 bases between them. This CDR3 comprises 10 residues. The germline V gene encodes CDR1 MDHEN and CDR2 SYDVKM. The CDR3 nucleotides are TGTGCCAGGCGGACTGATGGCTACACCTTC. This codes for CARRTDGYTF.

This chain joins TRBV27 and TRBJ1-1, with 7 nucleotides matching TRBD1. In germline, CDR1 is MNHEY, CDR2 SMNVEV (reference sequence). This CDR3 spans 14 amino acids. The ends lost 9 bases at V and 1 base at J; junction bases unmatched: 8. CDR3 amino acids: CASQAGGWNTEAFF. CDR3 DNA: TGTGCCAGTCAAGCAGGGGGGTGGAACACTGAAGCTTTCTTT.